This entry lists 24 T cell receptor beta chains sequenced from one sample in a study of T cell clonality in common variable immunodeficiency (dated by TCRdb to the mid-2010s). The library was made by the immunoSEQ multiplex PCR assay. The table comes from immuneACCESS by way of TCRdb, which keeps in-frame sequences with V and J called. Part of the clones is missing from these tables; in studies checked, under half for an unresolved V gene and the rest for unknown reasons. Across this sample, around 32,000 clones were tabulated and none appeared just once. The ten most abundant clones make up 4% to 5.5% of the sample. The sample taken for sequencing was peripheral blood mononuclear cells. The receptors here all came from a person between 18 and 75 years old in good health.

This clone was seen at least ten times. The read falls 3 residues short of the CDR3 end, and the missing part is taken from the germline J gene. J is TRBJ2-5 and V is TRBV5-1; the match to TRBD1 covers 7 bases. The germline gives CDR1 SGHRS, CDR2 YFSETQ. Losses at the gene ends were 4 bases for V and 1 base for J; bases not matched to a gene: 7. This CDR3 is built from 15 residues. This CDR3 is CASSPTGSSQETQYF. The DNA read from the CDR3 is TGCGCCAGCAGCCCGACAGGGTCCTCCCAAGAGACC.

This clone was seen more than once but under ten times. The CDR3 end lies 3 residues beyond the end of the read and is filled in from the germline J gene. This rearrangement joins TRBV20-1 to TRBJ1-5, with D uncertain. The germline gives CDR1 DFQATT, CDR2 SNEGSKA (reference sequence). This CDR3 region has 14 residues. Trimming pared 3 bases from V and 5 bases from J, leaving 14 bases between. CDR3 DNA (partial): TGCAGTGCTAGTACGACGGCAGGTGATCAGCCC. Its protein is CSASTTAGDQP. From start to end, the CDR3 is CSASTTAGDQPQHF.

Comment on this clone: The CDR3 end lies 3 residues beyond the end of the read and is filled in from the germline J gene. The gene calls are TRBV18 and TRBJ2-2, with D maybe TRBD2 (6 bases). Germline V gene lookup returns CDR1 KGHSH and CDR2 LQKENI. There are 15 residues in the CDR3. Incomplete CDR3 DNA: TGTGCCAGCTCATCCGGGGCCGGGGGTAATTCACCG. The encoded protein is CASSSGAGGNSP. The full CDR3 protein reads CASSSGAGGNSPLFF.

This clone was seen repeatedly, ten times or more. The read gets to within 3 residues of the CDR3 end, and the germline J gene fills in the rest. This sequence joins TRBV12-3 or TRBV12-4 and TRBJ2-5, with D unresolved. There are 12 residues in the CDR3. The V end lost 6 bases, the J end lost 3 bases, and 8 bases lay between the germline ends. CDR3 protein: CASSRGKETQYF. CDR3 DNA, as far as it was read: TGTGCCAGCAGCCGCGGTAAAGAGACC.

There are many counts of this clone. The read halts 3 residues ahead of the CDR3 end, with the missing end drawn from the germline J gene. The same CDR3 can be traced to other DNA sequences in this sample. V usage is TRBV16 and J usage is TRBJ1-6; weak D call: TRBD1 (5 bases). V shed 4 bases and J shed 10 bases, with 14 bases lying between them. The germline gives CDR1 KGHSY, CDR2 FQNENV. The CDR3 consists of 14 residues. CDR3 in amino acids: CASSLSGARSPLHF. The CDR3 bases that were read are TGTGCCAGCAGCCTCAGCGGGGCTAGGTCACCC.

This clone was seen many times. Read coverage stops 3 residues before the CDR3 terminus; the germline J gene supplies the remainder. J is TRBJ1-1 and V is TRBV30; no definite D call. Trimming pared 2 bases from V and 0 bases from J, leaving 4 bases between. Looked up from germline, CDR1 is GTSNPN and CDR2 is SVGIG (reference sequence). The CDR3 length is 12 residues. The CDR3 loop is CAWSPVNTEAFF. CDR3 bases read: TGTGCCTGGAGTCCTGTGAACACTGAA.

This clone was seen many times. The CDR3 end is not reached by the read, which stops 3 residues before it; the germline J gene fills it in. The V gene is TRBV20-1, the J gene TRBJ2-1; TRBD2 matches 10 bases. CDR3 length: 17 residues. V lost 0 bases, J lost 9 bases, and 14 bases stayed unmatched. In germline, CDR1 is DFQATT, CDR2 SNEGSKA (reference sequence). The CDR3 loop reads CSARDLAGTSGIVEQFF. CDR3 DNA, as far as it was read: TGCAGTGCTAGAGATCTAGCGGGAACTAGCGGGATTGTTGAG.

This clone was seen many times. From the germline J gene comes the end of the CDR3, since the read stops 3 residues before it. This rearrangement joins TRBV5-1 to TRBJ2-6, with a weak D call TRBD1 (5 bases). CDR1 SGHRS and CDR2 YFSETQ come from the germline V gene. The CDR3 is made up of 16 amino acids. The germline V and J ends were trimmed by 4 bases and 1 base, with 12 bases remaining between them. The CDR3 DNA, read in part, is TGCGCCAGCAGCCCGACAGTCCGATCTGGGGCCAACGTC. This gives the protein CASSPTVRSGANV. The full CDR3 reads CASSPTVRSGANVLTF.

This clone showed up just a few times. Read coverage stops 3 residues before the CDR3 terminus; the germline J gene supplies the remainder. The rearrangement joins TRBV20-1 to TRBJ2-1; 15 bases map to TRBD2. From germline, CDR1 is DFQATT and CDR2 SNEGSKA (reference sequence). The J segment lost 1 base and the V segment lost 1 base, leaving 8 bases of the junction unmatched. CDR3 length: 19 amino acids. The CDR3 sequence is CSARAAGLAGGGSYNEQFF. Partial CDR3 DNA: TGCAGTGCTAGAGCGGCGGGACTAGCGGGAGGTGGGTCCTACAATGAG.

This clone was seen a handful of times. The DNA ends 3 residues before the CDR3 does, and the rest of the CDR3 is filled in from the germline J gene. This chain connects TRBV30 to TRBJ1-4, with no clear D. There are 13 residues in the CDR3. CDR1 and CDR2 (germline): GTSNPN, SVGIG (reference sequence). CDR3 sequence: CAWSVRAGSPLFF. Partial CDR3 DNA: TGTGCCTGGAGTGTACGGGCGGGTTCACCA.

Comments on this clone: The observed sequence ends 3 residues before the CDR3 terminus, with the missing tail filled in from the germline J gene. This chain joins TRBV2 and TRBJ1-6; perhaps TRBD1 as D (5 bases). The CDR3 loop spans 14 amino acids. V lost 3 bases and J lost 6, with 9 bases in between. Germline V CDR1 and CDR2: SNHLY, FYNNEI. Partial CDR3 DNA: TGTGCCAGCAGTGATTCGGGGGTTAATTCACCC. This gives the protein CASSDSGVNSP. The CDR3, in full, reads CASSDSGVNSPLHF.

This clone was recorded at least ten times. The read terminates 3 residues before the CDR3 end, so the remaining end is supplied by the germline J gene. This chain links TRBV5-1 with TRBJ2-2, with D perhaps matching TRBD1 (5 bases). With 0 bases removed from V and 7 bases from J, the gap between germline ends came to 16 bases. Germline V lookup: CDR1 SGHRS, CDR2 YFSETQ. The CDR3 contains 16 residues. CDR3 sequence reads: CASSLAAGVGDGELFF. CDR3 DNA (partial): TGCGCCAGCAGCTTGGCCGCCGGTGTAGGGGACGGGGAG. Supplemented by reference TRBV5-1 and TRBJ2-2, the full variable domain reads KAGVTQTPRYLIKTRGQQVTLSCSPISGHRSVSWYQQTPGQGLQFLFEYFSETQRNKGNFPGRFSGRQFSNSRSEMNVSTLELGDSALYLCASSLAAGVGDGELFFGEGSRLTVL.

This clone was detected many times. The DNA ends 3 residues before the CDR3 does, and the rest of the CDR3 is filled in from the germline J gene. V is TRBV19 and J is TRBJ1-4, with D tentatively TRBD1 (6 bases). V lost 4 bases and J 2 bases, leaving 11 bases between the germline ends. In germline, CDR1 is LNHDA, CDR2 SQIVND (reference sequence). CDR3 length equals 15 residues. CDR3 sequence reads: CASSTQTGTNEKLFF. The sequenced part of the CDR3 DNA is TGTGCCAGTAGTACGCAGACAGGCACTAATGAAAAA.

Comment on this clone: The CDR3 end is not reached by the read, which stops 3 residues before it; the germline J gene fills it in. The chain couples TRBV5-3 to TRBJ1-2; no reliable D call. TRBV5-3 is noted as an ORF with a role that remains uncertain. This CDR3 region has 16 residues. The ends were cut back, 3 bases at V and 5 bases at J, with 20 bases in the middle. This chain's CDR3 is CARSSRRRILWYGYTF. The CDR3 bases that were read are TGTGCCAGAAGCTCCCGACGCAGGATTTTATGGTATGGC.

CDR3 DNA, as far as it was read: TGCGCCAGCAGTGATTATGTTGACAATGAG. Amino acids: CASSDYVDNE. The complete CDR3 sequence is CASSDYVDNEQFF. J is TRBJ2-1 and V is TRBV10-1; D gene unclear. The read finishes 3 residues shy of the CDR3 end, and the germline J gene is used to complete it. CDR1 and CDR2 from the germline V gene are WNHNN and SYGVQD (reference sequence). The CDR3 runs 13 residues. Trimming left V 3 bases short and J 5 bases short, with 8 bases between.

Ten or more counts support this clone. The CDR3 spells CASRGSGQGPAFF. CDR3 bases read: TGTGCCAGTCGCGGGTCGGGACAAGGACCG. The chain recombines TRBV30 with TRBJ1-1; D may be TRBD1 (6 bases). The sequence runs out 3 residues before the end of the CDR3; the remainder is reconstructed from the germline J gene. The length of the CDR3 is 13 residues. The germline gives CDR1 GTSNPN, CDR2 SVGIG (reference sequence).

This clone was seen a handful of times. The part of the CDR3 DNA that was read is TGCAGCGTTAAAGGTGGGGGCGGC. Its protein is CSVKGGGG. The complete CDR3 protein is CSVKGGGGYTF. J is TRBJ1-2 and V is TRBV29-1, with a possible D match to TRBD1 (6 bases). The CDR3 end lies 3 residues beyond the end of the read and is filled in from the germline J gene. Germline CDR1 reads SQVTM; CDR2 reads ANQGSEA. The CDR3 spans 11 residues.

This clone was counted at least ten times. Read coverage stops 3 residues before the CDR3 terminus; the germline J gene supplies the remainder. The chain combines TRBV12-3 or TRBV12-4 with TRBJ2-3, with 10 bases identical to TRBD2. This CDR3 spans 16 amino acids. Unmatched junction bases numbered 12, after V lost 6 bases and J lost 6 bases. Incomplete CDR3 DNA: TGTGCCAGCAGCATAAGAGCGGGAGGGCCGGGGGATACG. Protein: CASSIRAGGPGDT. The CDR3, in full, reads CASSIRAGGPGDTQYF.

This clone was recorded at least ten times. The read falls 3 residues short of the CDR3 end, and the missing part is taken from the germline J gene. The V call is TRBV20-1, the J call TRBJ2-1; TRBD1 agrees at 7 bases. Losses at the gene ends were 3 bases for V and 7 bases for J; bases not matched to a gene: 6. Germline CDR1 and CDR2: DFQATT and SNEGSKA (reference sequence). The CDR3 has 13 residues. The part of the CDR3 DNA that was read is TGCAGTGCTAGTAGTGACAGGGAAAATGAG. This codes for CSASSDRENE. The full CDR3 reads CSASSDRENEQFF.

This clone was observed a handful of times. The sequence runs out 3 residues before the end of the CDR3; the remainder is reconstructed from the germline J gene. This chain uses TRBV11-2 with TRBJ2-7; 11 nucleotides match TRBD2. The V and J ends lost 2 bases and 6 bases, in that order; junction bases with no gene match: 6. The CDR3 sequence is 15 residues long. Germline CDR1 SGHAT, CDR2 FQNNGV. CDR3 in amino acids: CASSLITSGRGEQYF. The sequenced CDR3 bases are TGTGCCAGCAGCTTAATCACTAGCGGGAGAGGCGAG.

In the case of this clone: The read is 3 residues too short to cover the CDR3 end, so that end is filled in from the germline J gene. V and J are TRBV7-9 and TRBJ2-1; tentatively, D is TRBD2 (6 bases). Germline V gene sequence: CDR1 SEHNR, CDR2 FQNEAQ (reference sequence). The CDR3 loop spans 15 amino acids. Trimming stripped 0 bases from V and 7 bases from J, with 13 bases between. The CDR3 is CASSLAAGSLNEQFF. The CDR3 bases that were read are TGTGCCAGCAGCTTAGCGGCGGGATCTTTGAATGAG.

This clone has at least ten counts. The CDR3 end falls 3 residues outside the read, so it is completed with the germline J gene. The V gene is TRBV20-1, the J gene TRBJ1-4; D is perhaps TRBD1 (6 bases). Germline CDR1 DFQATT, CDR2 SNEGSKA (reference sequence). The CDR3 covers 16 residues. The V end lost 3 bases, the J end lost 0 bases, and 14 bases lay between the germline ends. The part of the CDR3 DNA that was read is TGCAGTGCTAGTCCTCCCCAGGGGTCAACTAATGAAAAA. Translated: CSASPPQGSTNEK. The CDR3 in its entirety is CSASPPQGSTNEKLFF.

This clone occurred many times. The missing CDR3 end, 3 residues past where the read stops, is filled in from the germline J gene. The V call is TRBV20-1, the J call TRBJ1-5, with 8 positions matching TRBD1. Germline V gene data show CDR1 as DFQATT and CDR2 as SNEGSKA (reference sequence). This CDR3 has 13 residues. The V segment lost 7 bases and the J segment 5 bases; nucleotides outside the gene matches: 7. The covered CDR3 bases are TGCAGTGTAAGGGGACAGGCGGATCAGCCC. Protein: CSVRGQADQP. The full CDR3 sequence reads CSVRGQADQPQHF.

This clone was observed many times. Here the CDR3 reads CASSFSLEQYF. Incomplete CDR3 DNA: TGTGCCAGCAGCTTCTCCCTCGAG. The chain uses TRBV7-9 and TRBJ2-7; no reliable D call. Read data end 3 residues before the CDR3 end; the end is taken from the germline J gene. V lost 3 bases, J lost 6 bases, and 6 bases lay in between. Germline V gives CDR1 SEHNR, CDR2 FQNEAQ (reference sequence). CDR3 size: 11 residues.